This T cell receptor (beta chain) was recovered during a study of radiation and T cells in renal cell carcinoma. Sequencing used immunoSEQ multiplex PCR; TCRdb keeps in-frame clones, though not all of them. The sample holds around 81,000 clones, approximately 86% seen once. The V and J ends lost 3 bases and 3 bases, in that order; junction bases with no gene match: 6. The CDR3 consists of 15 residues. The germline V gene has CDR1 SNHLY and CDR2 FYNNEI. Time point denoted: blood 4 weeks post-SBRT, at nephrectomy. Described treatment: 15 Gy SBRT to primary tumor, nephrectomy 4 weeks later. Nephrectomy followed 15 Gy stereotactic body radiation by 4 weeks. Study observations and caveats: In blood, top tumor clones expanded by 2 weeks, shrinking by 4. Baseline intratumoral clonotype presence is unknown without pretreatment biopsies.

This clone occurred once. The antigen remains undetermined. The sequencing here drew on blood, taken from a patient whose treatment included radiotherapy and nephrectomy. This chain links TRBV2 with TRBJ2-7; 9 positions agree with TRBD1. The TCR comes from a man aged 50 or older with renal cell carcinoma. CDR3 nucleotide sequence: TGTGCCAGCAGTGAGCTAGGACAGGGGTACTACGAGCAGTACTTC. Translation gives CASSELGQGYYEQYF.